This T cell receptor (beta chain) was documented in a study of post-analysis software for immune sequencing data. Points from the study as a whole: There were about 5 TRBV segments more frequent in patients than controls, and TRBV5-6, TRBV5-1 and TRBV20-1 were among them. Normalized Chao1 diversity in multiple sclerosis patients fell significantly below that of controls.

From germline, CDR1 is SGHNT and CDR2 YYREEE (reference sequence). The CDR3 consists of 17 residues. Trimming removed 4 bases from V and 3 bases from J; junction bases left unmatched: 7. Built from TCR beta cDNA, the libraries had unique molecular identifiers in them. A single record per CDR3 protein comes from TCRdb applying MiXCR to the PCR reads. The sample includes some 370,000 distinct CDR3 sequences, roughly 38% of them seen just once. This clonotype was counted between two and nine times. What it binds is unknown. Sequencing used blood. This TCR was recovered from a girl between 10 and 17 years old with multiple sclerosis. The V call is TRBV5-4, the J call TRBJ2-1; TRBD2 agrees at 13 bases. As DNA, the CDR3 is TGTGCCAGCAGCGCCGCACTAGCGGGGGGGGTCTACAATGAGCAGTTCTTC. Encoded protein: CASSAALAGGVYNEQFF.